A selection of T cell receptor beta chains follows, all from one sample in a study of blood T cells in healthy people across ages. TCRdb fed the 5' RACE reads into MiXCR, producing one record per CDR3 protein. The data hold roughly 640,000 distinct CDR3 sequences, with about 28% observed a single time. The sequenced sample consisted of blood. The receptors were gathered from an elderly woman in good health. Each CDR3 is given with its conserved first and last residue. D genes are given only for firm matches. Clone size is not always given. Where it is, it says once, few, many or a class for expanded clones.

j_call d_call v_call clone_size cdr3_aa cdr3_nt
TRBJ2-7 TRBD2 TRBV9 many CASSVASGGSYEQYF TGTGCCAGCAGCGTAGCTAGCGGGGGGTCCTACGAGCAGTACTTC
TRBJ2-2 NA TRBV4-1 NA CASSSRDGNTGELFF TGCGCCAGCAGCAGCCGGGACGGGAACACCGGGGAGCTGTTTTTT
TRBJ2-1 TRBD1 TRBV20-1 NA CSAYDRESYNEQFF TGCAGTGCCTACGACAGGGAGTCCTACAATGAGCAGTTCTTC
TRBJ1-1 NA TRBV6-2/TRBV6-3 once CASRHSFENTEAFF TGTGCCAGCAGACATTCATTCGAGAACACTGAAGCTTTCTTT
TRBJ2-7 TRBD1 TRBV28 NA CAGGPTGFSYEQYF TGTGCCGGCGGACCGACAGGGTTCTCCTACGAGCAGTACTTC
TRBJ1-5 NA TRBV20-1 NA CSARVGSQPQHF TGCAGTGCTAGAGTTGGCAGTCAGCCCCAGCATTTT
TRBJ2-1 NA TRBV30 many CAWSDNEQFF TGTGCCTGGAGTGACAATGAGCAGTTCTTC
TRBJ2-7 NA TRBV5-5 many CASSLAVVGSYEQYF TGTGCCAGCAGCTTGGCCGTAGTGGGATCCTACGAGCAGTACTTC
TRBJ2-3 TRBD1 TRBV5-1 many CASSVGDRGFADTQYF TGCGCCAGCAGCGTGGGGGACAGGGGATTCGCAGATACGCAGTATTTT
TRBJ1-2 NA TRBV3-1 few CASSQSTRSWAYTF TGTGCCAGCAGCCAATCGACAAGGTCGTGGGCCTACACCTTC
TRBJ2-3 NA TRBV29-1 NA CSVSDTDAQYF TGTAGCGTTAGTGACACAGATGCGCAGTATTTT
TRBJ2-7 TRBD2 TRBV7-9 NA CASSYVGAGSSYEQYF TGTGCCAGCAGCTACGTGGGAGCGGGAAGCTCCTACGAGCAGTACTTC
TRBJ2-7 TRBD1 TRBV29-1 many CSARDRGFGEQYF TGCAGCGCCCGGGACAGGGGCTTTGGCGAGCAGTACTTC
TRBJ2-5 TRBD1 TRBV18 NA CASSPPDREETQYF TGTGCCAGCTCACCACCGGACAGGGAAGAGACCCAGTACTTC
TRBJ2-5 NA TRBV5-1 NA CASTEETQYF TGCGCCAGCACGGAAGAGACCCAGTACTTC
TRBJ1-6 TRBD1 TRBV6-5 many CASSYSPGQGRAPLHF TGTGCCAGCAGTTACTCACCGGGACAGGGTCGAGCACCCCTCCACTTT
TRBJ2-1 NA TRBV23-1 NA CASSPGEQFF TGCGCCAGCAGTCCCGGGGAGCAGTTCTTC